This entry is about one T cell receptor beta chain. The sample originates from a study of blood T cells in healthy people across ages. Alongside a J-beta primer mix, a sample-barcoded 5' primer served in a second PCR lasting about 6 to 11 cycles. Each CDR3 protein gets one entry after TCRdb re-called the 5' RACE reads with MiXCR. The sample has about 680,000 distinct CDR3 sequences; 45% to 50% are singletons. Germline CDR1 is DFQATT and CDR2 is SNEGSKA (reference sequence). V shed 3 bases and J shed 0 bases, with 9 bases lying between them. CDR3 length equals 13 residues. The sequence derives from a woman aged 55-70 years in good health. Specimen: blood. The chain carries TRBV20-1 and TRBJ2-7, with D possibly TRBD2 on 5 matching bases. The CDR3: CSASSENSYEQYF. The CDR3, as DNA: TGCAGTGCTAGTAGCGAAAACTCCTACGAGCAGTACTTC.